Listed here is a single TCR beta chain. Its antigen is not identified. Germline loops: CDR1 MNHEY, CDR2 SVGAGI. Trimming removed 2 bases at V and 0 bases at J, with 7 bases between. The CDR3 runs 14 residues. The sample comes from a study of T cells in localized non-small cell lung cancer. Overall study findings and caveats: Among blood samples, higher T cell density accompanied longer overall survival. Median detection of top 100 tumor clones in adjacent lung was under 75 clones.

Assay: immunoSEQ multiplex PCR; the TCRdb copy retains only in-frame clones and omits some. Seen here are 35,000 to 40,000 clones, over 85% observed once, and the top ten hold more than 5.5%. The sequences come from peripheral blood, collected before any cancer treatment. The gene calls are TRBV6-5 and TRBJ1-1; unclear D gene. The sequence came from a female donor older than 55 with stage I lung adenocarcinoma. CDR3 nucleotides: TGTGCCAGCAGTTACGCACGGATGAACACTGAAGCTTTCTTT. This encodes CASSYARMNTEAFF.